This T cell receptor beta chain was identified in a study of liver allograft versus peripheral blood T cells. Overall study context: Recipients' peripheral blood T cell receptor repertoires were compared with those in transplanted livers.

The V gene's germline CDR1 is DFQATT and CDR2 SNEGSKA (reference sequence). V lost 6 bases, J lost 1 base, and 15 bases lay in between. The CDR3 is made up of 15 amino acids. This clonotype was observed a few times. Each CDR3 protein gets one entry after TCRdb re-called the reads with MiXCR. The sample has about 9,200 distinct CDR3 sequences, 20% to 30% seen once. The chain is built from TRBV20-1 and TRBJ2-2; D is ambiguous. The receptor comes from a human patient who had a liver transplant. Part of the T cells may come from the graft donor. In nucleotides, the CDR3 is TGCAGTGCCACCAGCCCCGGACGGAACACCGGGGAGCTGTTTTTT. It is translated as CSATSPGRNTGELFF.